Given below is one T cell receptor (beta chain) in context. Germline CDR1 SNHLY, CDR2 FYNNEI. This CDR3 is built from 16 residues. V shed 3 bases, J shed 2 bases, and the junction held 10 bases outside the gene matches. This entry comes from a study of blood T cell repertoires in COVID-19. Across the whole study: Donors in the United States, Italy and Spain gave samples during acute or convalescent COVID-19. In each case, the material was cDNA or gDNA derived from T cells, B-cell-depleted T cells, or PBMCs.

Original data processing: Estimation of nucleated cell counts relied on the amplification of reference gene primers. Here immunoSEQ multiplex PCR was the method, and the copy in TCRdb shows in-frame clones only, minus some. Clone size and V and J calls were adopted from that table, with D and trimming inferred from the DNA. This repertoire shows 55,000 to 75,000 clones, 80% to 90% found once; its top ten account for roughly 3.2%. The chain couples TRBV2 to TRBJ2-7; TRBD1 agrees at 7 bases. The sample was peripheral blood. The source is a man in his fifties or sixties with active COVID-19. The CDR3 region has the DNA TGTGCCAGCAGTGATCGAGGCAGGGGGAATCCCTACGAGCAGTACTTC. Translating gives CASSDRGRGNPYEQYF.